This T cell receptor beta chain was identified during a study of T cell changes during pregnancy in multiple sclerosis. Trimming removed 4 bases from V and 2 bases from J; junction bases left unmatched: 7. Germline loops: CDR1 MNHNS, CDR2 SASEGT. The CDR3 runs to 16 residues. Sequencing was performed with immunoSEQ multiplex PCR; in TCRdb, only in-frame clones are kept and a portion is missing. Of about 97,000 clones listed, over 75% are singletons. This chain connects TRBV6-1 to TRBJ2-7; 11 nucleotides align to TRBD1. The clonotype originates from a female donor in good health, enrolled as a control in a pregnancy study. Specimen: peripheral blood, collected in the second trimester of pregnancy. Here the CDR3 DNA reads TGTGCCAGCAGTGGTGGGACAGGGGGGTACCCCTACGAGCAGTACTTC. Protein product: CASSGGTGGYPYEQYF.